The clone carrying this T cell receptor beta chain turned up a few times. The assay was immunoSEQ multiplex PCR, and TCRdb's table has in-frame clones only and misses some. The table includes several thousand clones, approximately 80% detected once. CDR1 is SQVTM, CDR2 ANQGSEA, per germline. The CDR3 consists of 13 residues. The ends were cut back, 3 bases at V and 7 bases at J, with 16 bases in the middle. The data belong to a study of T cell repertoires in MIS-A myocarditis. The specimen sequenced was right inferior lung lobe tissue obtained at autopsy. The TCR sequence derives from a man aged 18 to 29 with fulminant myocarditis from multisystem inflammatory syndrome in adults (MIS-A) after COVID-19. The rearrangement joins TRBV29-1 to TRBJ2-7; D ambiguous. The CDR3 DNA reads TGCAGCGTTGAGGAGACTCGAGGCTCTGAGCAGTACTTC. Its protein product is CSVEETRGSEQYF.